The 10 T cell receptor delta chains given below trace back to one sample, sequenced in a study of γδ T cells in repeated Plasmodium falciparum infection. TCRdb reanalysed the multiplex PCR reads via CATT. Here the sample spans 45,000 to 70,000 delta-chain clones, around 1.8% being singletons. Bulk repertoires came from Vgamma9/Vdelta2+ or Vdelta2-negative gammadelta T cells flow-sorted from PBMC. Sequenced sample: gamma-delta T cells from blood. The receptors shown here come from a pool of human donors (malaria-infected and uninfected, not separated).

In its sample, this clone was seen a few times. The protein that TCRdb holds for this DNA derives from a much larger clone and differs from the translated DNA at residue 4, which likely indicates a read error; the protein shown here is translated from the DNA. This chain links TRDV1 with TRDJ1; 8 positions match TRDD3. V shed 8 bases, J shed 0 bases, and the junction held 29 bases outside the gene matches. The germline V gene encodes CDR1 TSWWSYY and CDR2 QGS. This CDR3 has 22 residues. The CDR3 reads CALKAPPSHTGGRQLYTDKLIF. The CDR3, as DNA: TGTGCTCTTAAGGCCCCGCCGTCCCATACTGGGGGCCGACAACTGTACACCGATAAACTCATCTTT.

This clone was detected a few times. TCRdb's protein, taken from a much larger clone, differs from this DNA's translation at residue 12, likely owing to a read error; the protein displayed comes from the DNA. This chain uses TRDV2 with TRDJ1; TRDD3 matches 9 bases. V shed 0 bases, J shed 0 bases, and the junction held 19 bases outside the gene matches. Germline CDR1 is GEAIGNYY and CDR2 is EKD. The CDR3 extends over 21 amino acids. The CDR3 DNA reads TGTGCCTGTGACACCTCCTGGGGGGGATACTCCTACTTACCTTACACCGATAAACTCATCTTT. This encodes CACDTSWGGYSYLPYTDKLIF.

This clone was seen ten or more times. A far larger clone is one nucleotide away, so this likely arose from a read error. This sample includes further DNA sequences coding for the same CDR3. The V call is TRDV1, the J call TRDJ1; the match to TRDD3 covers 7 bases. TCRdb does not report a J gene; here it was assigned by matching the DNA to germline references. The CDR3 length is 18 residues. Germline trimming cut 3 bases from V and 0 bases from J; bases unmatched to any gene: 13. Germline loops: CDR1 TSWWSYY, CDR2 QGS. This chain's CDR3 is CALGETPGGYGYTDKLIF. In DNA form, the CDR3 reads TGTGCTCTTGGGGAGACGCCTGGGGGGTACGGGTACACCGATAAACTCATCTTT.

Ten or more counts support this clone. The protein that TCRdb holds for this DNA derives from a much larger clone and differs from the translated DNA at residue 12, which likely indicates a read error; the protein shown here is translated from the DNA. The rearrangement joins TRDV1 to TRDJ1; TRDD3 matches 10 bases. V lost 7 bases and J lost 3; bases outside the gene matches: 14. Germline-derived CDR1 and CDR2 are TSWWSYY and QGS. This CDR3 region has 17 residues. The CDR3 DNA reads as TGTGCTCTTGCGACTCTCCTACGGGGGATACGAGCCGATAAACTCATCTTT. This codes for CALATLLRGIRADKLIF.

On this clone: A far larger clone lies a single base away; this is likely a read error. The sample holds other DNA sequences that translate to the same CDR3. This chain connects TRDV1 to TRDJ1, with unresolved D. TCRdb does not report a J gene; here it was assigned by matching the DNA to germline references. V was trimmed by 4 bases and J by 3 bases, leaving 30 bases between them. Germline V gene sequence: CDR1 TSWWSYY, CDR2 QGS. This CDR3 contains 20 residues. The CDR3 bases are TGTGCTCTTGGGGTACTATTCCGTCACCCCAGGGGTCCGAGGGCCGATAAACTCATCTTT. Its translation is CALGVLFRHPRGPRADKLIF.

Details on this clone: One base separates it from a far larger clone, so it is likely a read error. In the same sample, other DNA sequences code for this CDR3. The chain combines TRDV1 with TRDJ1; 10 bases match TRDD3. The J gene was not available in TCRdb and was assigned here by matching the DNA to germline segments. The CDR3 contains 19 residues. The germline gives CDR1 TSWWSYY, CDR2 QGS. The CDR3 protein is CALGSPGGYGPPYTDKLIF. The CDR3 region has the DNA TGTGCTCTTGGGTCCCCAGGGGGATACGGTCCTCCGTACACCGACAAACTCATCTTT.

A word on this clone: This DNA's translation differs at residue 10 from TCRdb's protein, which comes from a much larger clone; a read error is likely, and the protein shown is translated from the DNA. V gene TRDV3 combines with J gene TRDJ1; TRDD2 is a possible D gene (5 bases). Germline CDR1 reads TVYSNPD; CDR2 reads GDNSRS (reference sequence). There are 12 residues in the CDR3. DNA for the CDR3: TGTGCCTTTAAACCCTACACCGATAAACACATCTTT. Protein sequence: CAFKPYTDKHIF.

This clone appeared a few times. This DNA's translation and the protein TCRdb lists, from a much larger clone, do not match at residue 14, likely due to a read error; the protein shown is translated from the DNA. V usage is TRDV2 and J usage is TRDJ1; 10 positions agree with TRDD3. TCRdb offers no J gene call, so here the DNA was matched to germline to obtain one. Trimming removed 0 bases from V and 1 base from J; junction bases left unmatched: 16. CDR3 length: 20 residues. Looked up from germline, CDR1 is GEAIGNYY and CDR2 is EKD. CDR3 DNA: TGTGCCTGTGACACCGAAGACAGGTTGACTGGGGGATTGTGCACCGATAAACTCATCTTT. This sequence encodes CACDTEDRLTGGLCTDKLIF.

Ten or more counts support this clone. The amino acid sequence in TCRdb belongs to a much larger clone and departs from this DNA's translation at residue 9, likely a sequencing read error; the sequence shown is translated from the DNA. The CDR3, as DNA: TGTGCTCTTGGGGACGTAGTAATTCTCCTCTCCACCGATAAACTCATCTTT. Translated, it gives CALGDVVILLSTDKLIF. V usage is TRDV1 and J usage is TRDJ1; D remains ambiguous. Per the germline V gene, CDR1 is TSWWSYY and CDR2 is QGS. The V gene lost 3 bases and the J gene lost 1 base, with 18 bases spanning the gap. The CDR3 contains 17 residues.

This clone was recorded a few times. The TCRdb protein comes from a much larger clone and disagrees with this DNA's translation at residue 9, likely due to a read error; the protein given here is derived from the DNA. V gene TRDV1 combines with J gene TRDJ1; 7 positions agree with TRDD3. TCRdb offers no J gene call, so here the DNA was matched to germline to obtain one. There are 21 residues in the CDR3. The germline V gene has CDR1 TSWWSYY and CDR2 QGS. With V trimmed by 0 bases and J by 9 bases, 28 bases remained unmatched. CDR3 nucleotide sequence: TGTGCTCTTGGGGAACTAGCCCCTCAGCCTTCAGTCTGGGGGTCCCTGTTCCAACTCATCTTT. Amino acid sequence: CALGELAPQPSVWGSLFQLIF.